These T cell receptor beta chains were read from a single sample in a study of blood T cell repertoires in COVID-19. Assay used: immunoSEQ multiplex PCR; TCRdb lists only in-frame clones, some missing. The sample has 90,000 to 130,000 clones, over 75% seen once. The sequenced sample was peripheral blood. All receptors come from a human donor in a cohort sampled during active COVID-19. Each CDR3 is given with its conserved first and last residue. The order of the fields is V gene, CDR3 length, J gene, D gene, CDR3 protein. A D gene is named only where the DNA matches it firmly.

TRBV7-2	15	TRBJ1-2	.	CASSLFPGDRYGYTF
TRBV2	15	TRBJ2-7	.	CASSEAGGGRREQYF
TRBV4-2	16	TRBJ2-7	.	CASSQDPSGPPYEQYF
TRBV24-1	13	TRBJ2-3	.	CATGHPSTDTQYF
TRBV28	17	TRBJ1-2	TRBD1	CASTIMGPTGSRRGYTF
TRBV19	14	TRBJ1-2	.	CASSPRDFPGGYTF
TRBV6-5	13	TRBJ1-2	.	CAIQGRGNYGYTF
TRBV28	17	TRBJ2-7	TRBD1	CASSLWARRDRDYEQYF
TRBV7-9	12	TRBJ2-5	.	CASSFLGETQYF
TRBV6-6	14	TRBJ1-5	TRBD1	CASTKTGGNQPQHF
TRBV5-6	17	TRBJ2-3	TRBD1	CASSERTGPFLEDTQYF
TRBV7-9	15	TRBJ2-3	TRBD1	CASSSTGPSTDTQYF
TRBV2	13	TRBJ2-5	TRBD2	CASRTSGQETQYF
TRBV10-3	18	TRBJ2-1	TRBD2	CAISEGLAGGRVLGEQFF
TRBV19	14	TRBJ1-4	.	CASSRRMADEKLFF
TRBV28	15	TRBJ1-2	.	CASSLVQGLNYGYTF
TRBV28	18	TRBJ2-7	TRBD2	CASGWTSGGANPSYEQYF
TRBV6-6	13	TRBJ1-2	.	CASSYGETYGYTF
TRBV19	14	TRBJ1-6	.	CASKGGGINSPLHF
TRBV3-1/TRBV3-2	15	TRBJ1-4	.	CASSQVNGVGEKLFF
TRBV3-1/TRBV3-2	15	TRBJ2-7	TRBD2	CASRPTSGRIHEQYF
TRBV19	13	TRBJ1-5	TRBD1	CASRDRDYQPQHF
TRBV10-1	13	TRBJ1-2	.	CASSPSQDYGYTF
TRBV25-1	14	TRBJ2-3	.	CASRQALASDTQYF
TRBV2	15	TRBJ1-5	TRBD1	CASRSYGTGYQPQHF
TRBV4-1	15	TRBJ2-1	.	CASSRGGTGRNEQFF
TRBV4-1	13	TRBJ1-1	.	CASSQVGETEAFF
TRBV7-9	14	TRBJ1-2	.	CASSLVILADGYTF
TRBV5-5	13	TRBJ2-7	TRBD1	CASSSTGAYEQYF
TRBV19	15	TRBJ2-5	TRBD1	CANPRDRGAQETQYF
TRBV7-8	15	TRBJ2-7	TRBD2	CASSLGLAGAYEQYF
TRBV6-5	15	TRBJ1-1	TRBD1	CASSYKGQGITEAFF
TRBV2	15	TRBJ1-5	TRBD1	CASSGTGGLNQPQHF
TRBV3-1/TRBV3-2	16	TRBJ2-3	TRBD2	CASSPSSGGGPKTQYF
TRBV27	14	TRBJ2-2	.	CASSPRGNTGELFF
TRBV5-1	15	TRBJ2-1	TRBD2	CASSLSSGGLNEQFF
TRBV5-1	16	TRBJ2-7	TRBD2	CASSGLAGGKGYEQYF
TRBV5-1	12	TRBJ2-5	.	CASSLNGETQYF
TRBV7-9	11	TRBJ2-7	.	CASRSLYEQYF
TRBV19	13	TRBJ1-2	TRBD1	CASSLQGWDGYTF
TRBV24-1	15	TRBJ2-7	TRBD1	CATSDRYRGHLEQYF
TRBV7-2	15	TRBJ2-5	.	CASSKQGVIGETQYF
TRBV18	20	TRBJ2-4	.	CASSPRAGTWQVNPENIQYF
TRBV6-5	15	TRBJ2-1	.	CATARKANTYNEQFF
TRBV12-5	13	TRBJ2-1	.	CASGGGSYNEQFF
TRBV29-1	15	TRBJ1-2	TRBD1	CSVPLGQGIDYGYTF
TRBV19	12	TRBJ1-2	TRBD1	CASSSTGLGYTF
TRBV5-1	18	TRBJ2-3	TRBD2	CASSLGLAGIRSTDTQYF
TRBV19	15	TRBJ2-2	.	CASSIEAMNTGELFF
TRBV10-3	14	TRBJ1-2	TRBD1	CATRRGLDVDGYTF
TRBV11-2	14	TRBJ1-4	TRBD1	CASSLGDRAEKLFF
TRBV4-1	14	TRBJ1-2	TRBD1	CASSRTGGDYGYTF
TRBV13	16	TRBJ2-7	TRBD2	CASSLGPGTSGGEQYF
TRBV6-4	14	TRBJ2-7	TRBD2	CASSLLAGGNEQYF
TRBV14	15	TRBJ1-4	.	CASSSTGLTNEKLFF
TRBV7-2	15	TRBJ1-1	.	CASSFNYWSNTEAFF
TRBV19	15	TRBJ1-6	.	CASSISSPAGAPLHF
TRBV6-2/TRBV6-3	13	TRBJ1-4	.	CASSYFGDEKLFF
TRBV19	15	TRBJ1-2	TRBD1	CASSDLGTANYGYTF
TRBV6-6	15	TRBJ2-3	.	CASSFEGVGTDTQYF